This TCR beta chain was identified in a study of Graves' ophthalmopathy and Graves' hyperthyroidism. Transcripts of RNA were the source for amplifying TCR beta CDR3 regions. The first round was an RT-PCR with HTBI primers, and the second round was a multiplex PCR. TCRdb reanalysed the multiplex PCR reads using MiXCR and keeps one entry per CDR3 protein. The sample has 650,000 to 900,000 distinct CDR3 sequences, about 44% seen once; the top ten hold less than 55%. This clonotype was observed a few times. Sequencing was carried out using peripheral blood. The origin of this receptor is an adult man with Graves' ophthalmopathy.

CDR3 protein: CASSYRPPNEKLFF. The DNA of the CDR3 is TGTGCCAGCAGCTACCGCCCCCCGAATGAAAAACTGTTTTTT. The rearrangement links TRBV7-9 to TRBJ1-4; no clear D gene. Germline V gene lookup returns CDR1 SEHNR and CDR2 FQNEAQ (reference sequence). This CDR3 has 14 residues. V lost 4 bases and J lost 5, with 11 bases in between.